This TCR beta chain was sequenced for a study of early T cells in non-severe SARS-CoV-2 infection. Study-level background: With bulk RNA from unsorted whole blood as input, sequencing yielded unpaired chains.

The V and J ends lost 0 bases and 10 bases respectively, with 7 bases between them. The length of the CDR3 is 11 residues. CDR1 SGHRS and CDR2 YFSETQ come from the germline V gene. Researchers tagged individual cDNA molecules with unique molecular identifiers. Using its own MiXCR run on the 5' RACE reads, TCRdb lists one record per CDR3 protein. Seen here are 55,000 to 75,000 distinct CDR3 sequences, more than 7.5% observed once, and the top ten hold 3% to 4%. This receptor was identified in an adult who was a healthcare worker with PCR-confirmed SARS-CoV-2 infection or an uninfected control (not recorded which). The sample taken for sequencing was whole blood. The V gene is TRBV5-1, the J gene TRBJ1-1, with a possible D match to TRBD1 (5 bases). CDR3: CASSLGGGAFF. CDR3 sequence (DNA): TGCGCCAGCAGCTTGGGCGGGGGAGCTTTCTTT.